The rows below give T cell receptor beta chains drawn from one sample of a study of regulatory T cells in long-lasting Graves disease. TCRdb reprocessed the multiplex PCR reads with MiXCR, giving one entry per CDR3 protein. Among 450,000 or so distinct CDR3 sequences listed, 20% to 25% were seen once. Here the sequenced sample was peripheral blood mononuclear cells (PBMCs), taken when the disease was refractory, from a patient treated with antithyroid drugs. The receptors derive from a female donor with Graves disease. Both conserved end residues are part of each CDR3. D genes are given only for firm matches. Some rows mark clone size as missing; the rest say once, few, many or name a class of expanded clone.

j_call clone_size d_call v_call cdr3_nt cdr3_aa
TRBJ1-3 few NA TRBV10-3 TGTGCCATCTCCGAGTATGGAGGGTCCGGAAACACCATATATTTT CAISEYGGSGNTIYF
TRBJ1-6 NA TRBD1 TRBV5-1 TGCGCCAGCAGCACTGGGACAGGGGGAGGATCACCCCTCCACTTT CASSTGTGGGSPLHF
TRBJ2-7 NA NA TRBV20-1 TGCAGTGCTAGGCCGGGGCCGTACGAGCAGTACTTC CSARPGPYEQYF
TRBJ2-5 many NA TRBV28 TGTGCCAGCAGTTTCCGTCTTAAGTACCAAGAGACCCAGTACTTC CASSFRLKYQETQYF
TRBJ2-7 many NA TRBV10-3 TGTGCCATCAGTGAGTCGTGGCCTCGCTACGAGCAGTACTTC CAISESWPRYEQYF
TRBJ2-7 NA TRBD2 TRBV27 TGTGCCAGCAGTTCAACCCGACTAGCGACCGCCTACGAGCAGTACTTC CASSSTRLATAYEQYF
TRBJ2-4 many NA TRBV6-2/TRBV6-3 TGTGCCAGCAGTAGGGTGCGGGCAGAAAACATTCAGTACTTC CASSRVRAENIQYF
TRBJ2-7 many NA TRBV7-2 TGTGCCAGCAGCTTAGTGGGCAGAGAGCAGTACTTC CASSLVGREQYF
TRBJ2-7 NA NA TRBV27 TGTGCCAGCTGGGGCCCCGGAAGGACTCTCGAGCAGTACTTC CASWGPGRTLEQYF
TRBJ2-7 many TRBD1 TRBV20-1 TGCAGTGCTGAGCCCGGGACAGTCTACGAGCAGTACTTC CSAEPGTVYEQYF
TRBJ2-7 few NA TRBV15 TGTGCCACCAGCTCCCCTGGGGGACGGGCTTGGGACGAGCAGTACTTC CATSSPGGRAWDEQYF
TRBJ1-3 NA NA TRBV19 TGTGCCAGTAGTACCCTCCAGGGAGTAAACACCATATATTTT CASSTLQGVNTIYF
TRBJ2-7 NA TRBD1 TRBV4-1 TGCGCCAGCAGCCAGTCCAGGGGGACCTACGAGCAGTACTTC CASSQSRGTYEQYF
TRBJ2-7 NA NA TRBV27 TGTGCCAGCAGGTGGTCCGGGACAAGGGACTACGAGCAGTACTTC CASRWSGTRDYEQYF
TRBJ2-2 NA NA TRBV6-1 TGTGCCAGCAGTCCCCGTAGTAGCGCCACCCACACCGGGGAGCTGTTTTTT CASSPRSSATHTGELFF
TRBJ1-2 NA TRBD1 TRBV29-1 TGCAGCGTTGGGGACAGGTCGGGCGGCTACACCTTC CSVGDRSGGYTF
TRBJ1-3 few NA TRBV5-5 TGTGCCAGCAGCATTGGACAGAGGAATCCCGGAAACACCATATATTTT CASSIGQRNPGNTIYF
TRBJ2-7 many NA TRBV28 TGTGCCAGCAGTTCGGACACTATGTCCTACGAGCAGTACTTC CASSSDTMSYEQYF
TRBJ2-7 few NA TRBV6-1 TGTGCCAGCTTCAGGGGCGAGCAGTACTTC CASFRGEQYF
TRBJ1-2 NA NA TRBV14 TGTGCCAGCAGCCCTAGGAGTCGACAGCGCGGCTATGGCTACACCTTC CASSPRSRQRGYGYTF
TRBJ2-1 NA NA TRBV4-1 TGCGCCAGCAGCCAAGATATCGGGAGTACCCCCTCCTACAATGAGCAGTTCTTC CASSQDIGSTPSYNEQFF
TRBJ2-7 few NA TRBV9 TGTGCCAGCAGCGTAGAGGAGGGGCTATTCTACGAGCAGTACTTC CASSVEEGLFYEQYF
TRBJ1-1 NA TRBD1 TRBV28 TGCGCCAGCAGCGATGACAGGGGCGGCACTGAAGCTTTCTTT CASSDDRGGTEAFF
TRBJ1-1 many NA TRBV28 TGTGCCAGCAGTCCCGCCCCCGGGACATACACTGAAGCTTTCTTT CASSPAPGTYTEAFF
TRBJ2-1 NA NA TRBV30 TGTGCCTGGAGTGTTGATTCGGAAGAGCAGTTCTTC CAWSVDSEEQFF
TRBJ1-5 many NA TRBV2 TGTGCCAGCAGAGCAGGGTTCCAGCCCCAGCATTTT CASRAGFQPQHF
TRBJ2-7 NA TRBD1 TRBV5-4 TGTGCCAGCAGCGGAACAGACAGGGGCTACGAACAGTACTTC CASSGTDRGYEQYF
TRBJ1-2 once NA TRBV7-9 TGTGCCAGCAGCTTACCACAGGGATTCGGCTACACCTTC CASSLPQGFGYTF
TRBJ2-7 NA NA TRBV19 TGTGCCACTAGGCGGAGGGCCTCCTACGAGCAGTACTTC CATRRRASYEQYF
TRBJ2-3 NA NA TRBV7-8 TGTGCCAGCAGCTCTCCAGGGTCAGATACGCAGTATTTT CASSSPGSDTQYF
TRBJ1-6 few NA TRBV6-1 TGTGCCAGCAGTGAAGCCCCGATCGGACTTTCCTCTTCACCCCTCCACTTT CASSEAPIGLSSSPLHF
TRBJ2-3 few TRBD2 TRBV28 TGTGCCAGCGGACTAGCGCCAGGGGGTCCCACAGATACGCAGTATTTT CASGLAPGGPTDTQYF
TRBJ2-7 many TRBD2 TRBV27 TGTGCCAGCCAAAGAGAACAGGGACTTGCGGGAGGTATACACGAGCAGTACTTC CASQREQGLAGGIHEQYF
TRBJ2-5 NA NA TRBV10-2 TGCGCCAGCAGTGAGCTGGACCAGATAAAAGAGACCCAGTACTTC CASSELDQIKETQYF
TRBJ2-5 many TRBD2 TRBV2 TGTGCCAGCAGTGAAATGCGGGAGGCGGGACCGAGGGAGACCCAGTACTTC CASSEMREAGPRETQYF
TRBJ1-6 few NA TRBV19 TGTGCCAGTAGTATTTCGCTCAATTCACCCCTCCACTTT CASSISLNSPLHF
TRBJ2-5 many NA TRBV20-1 TGCAGTGCCCCCTGGTGGCAAGAGACCCAGTACTTC CSAPWWQETQYF
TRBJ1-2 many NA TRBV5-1 TGTGCCAGCAGCTTGACAGCGGGTCAGGACTATGGCTACACCTTC CASSLTAGQDYGYTF
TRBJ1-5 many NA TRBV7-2 TGTGCCAGCAGCTTAATGTTAGTTAGCAATCAGCCCCAGCATTTT CASSLMLVSNQPQHF
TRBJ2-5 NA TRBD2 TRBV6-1 TGTGCCAGCCACTATAGCGGGAGAAGGGAGACCCAGTACTTC CASHYSGRRETQYF
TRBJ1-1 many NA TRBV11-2 TGTGCCAGCAGCTTAGATTCGTACAGGGCTATAAACACTGAAGCTTTCTTT CASSLDSYRAINTEAFF
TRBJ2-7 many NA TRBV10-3 TGTGCCATCAGCGCAAGGGACTCCCAGTGGGAGCAGTACTTC CAISARDSQWEQYF
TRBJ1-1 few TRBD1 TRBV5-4 TGTGCCAGCAGCAAGACAGGGACCGAAGCTTTCTTT CASSKTGTEAFF
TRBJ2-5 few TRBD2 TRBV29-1 TGCAGCGTTGAAGACCCAGGGACTAGCGGGTCAGAGACCCAGTACTTC CSVEDPGTSGSETQYF
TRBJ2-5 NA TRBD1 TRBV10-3 TGTGCCATCAGTGGGGACAGGGTGGGAGAGACCCAGTACTTC CAISGDRVGETQYF
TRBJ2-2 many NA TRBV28 TGTGCCAGCAGTTTTCTACCGAACACCGGGGAGCTGTTTTTT CASSFLPNTGELFF
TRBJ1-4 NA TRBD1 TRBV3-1 TGTGCCAGCAGCCATCCGGGACAGCTTGAAAAACTGTTTTTT CASSHPGQLEKLFF
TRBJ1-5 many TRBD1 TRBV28 TGTGCCAGCCTCGGGACAGCCAGCAATCAGCCCCAGCATTTT CASLGTASNQPQHF